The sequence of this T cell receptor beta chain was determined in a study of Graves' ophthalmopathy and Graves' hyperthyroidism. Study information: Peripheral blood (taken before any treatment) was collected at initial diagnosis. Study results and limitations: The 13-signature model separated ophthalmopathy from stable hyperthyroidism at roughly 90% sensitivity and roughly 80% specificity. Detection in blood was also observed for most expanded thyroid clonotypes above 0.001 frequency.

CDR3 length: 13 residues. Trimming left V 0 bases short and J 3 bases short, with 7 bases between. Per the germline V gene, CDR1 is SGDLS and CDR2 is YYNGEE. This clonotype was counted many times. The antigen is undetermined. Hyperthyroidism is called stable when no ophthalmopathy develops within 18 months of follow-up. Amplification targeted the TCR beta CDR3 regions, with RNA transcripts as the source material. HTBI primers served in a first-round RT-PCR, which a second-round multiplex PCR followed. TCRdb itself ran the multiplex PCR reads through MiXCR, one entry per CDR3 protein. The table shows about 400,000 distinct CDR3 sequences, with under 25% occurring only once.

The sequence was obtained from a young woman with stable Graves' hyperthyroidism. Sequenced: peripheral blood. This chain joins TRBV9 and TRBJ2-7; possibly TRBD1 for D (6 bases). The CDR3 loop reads CASSVEDSYEQYF. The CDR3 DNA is TGTGCCAGCAGCGTAGAGGACAGCTACGAGCAGTACTTC. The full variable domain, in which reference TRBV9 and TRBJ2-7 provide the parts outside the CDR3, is DSGVTQTPKHLITATGQRVTLRCSPRSGDLSVYWYQQSLDQGLQFLIQYYNGEERAKGNILERFSAQQFPDLHSELNLSSLELGDSALYFCASSVEDSYEQYFGPGTRLTVT.